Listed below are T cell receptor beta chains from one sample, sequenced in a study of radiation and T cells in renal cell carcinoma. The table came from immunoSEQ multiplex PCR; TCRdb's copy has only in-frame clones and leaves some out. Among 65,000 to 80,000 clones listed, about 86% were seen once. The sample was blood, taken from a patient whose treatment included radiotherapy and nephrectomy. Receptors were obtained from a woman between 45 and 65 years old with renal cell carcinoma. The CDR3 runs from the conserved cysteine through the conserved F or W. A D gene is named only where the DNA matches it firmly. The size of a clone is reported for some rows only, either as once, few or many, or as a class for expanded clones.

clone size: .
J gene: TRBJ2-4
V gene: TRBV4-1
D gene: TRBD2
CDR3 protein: CASSPGRGHGAKNIQYF
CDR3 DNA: TGCGCCAGCAGCCCCGGGAGGGGACACGGAGCCAAAAACATTCAGTACTTC

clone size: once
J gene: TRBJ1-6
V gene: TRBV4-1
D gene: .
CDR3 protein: CASSPGPIGPYNSPLHF
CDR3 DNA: TGCGCCAGCAGCCCGGGACCAATCGGCCCCTATAATTCACCCCTCCACTTT

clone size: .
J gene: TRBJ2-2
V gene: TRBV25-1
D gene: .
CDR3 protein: CASSWRNARGTGELFF
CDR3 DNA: TGTGCCAGCAGCTGGCGGAACGCCCGTGGCACCGGGGAGCTGTTTTTT

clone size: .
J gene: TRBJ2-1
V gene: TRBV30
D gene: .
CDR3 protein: CAWSADNEQFF
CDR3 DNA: TGTGCCTGGAGCGCGGACAATGAGCAGTTCTTC

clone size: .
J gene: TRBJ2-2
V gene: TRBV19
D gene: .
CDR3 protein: CASSIDHTGELFF
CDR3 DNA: TGTGCCAGTAGTATAGATCACACCGGGGAGCTGTTTTTT

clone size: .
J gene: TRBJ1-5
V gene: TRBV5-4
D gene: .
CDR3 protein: CASSLDGNQPQHF
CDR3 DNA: TGTGCCAGCAGCTTGGATGGCAATCAGCCCCAGCATTTT

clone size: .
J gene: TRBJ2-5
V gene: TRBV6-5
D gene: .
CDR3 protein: CASSYSRGETQYF
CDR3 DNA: TGTGCCAGCAGTTACTCGAGGGGGGAGACCCAGTACTTC

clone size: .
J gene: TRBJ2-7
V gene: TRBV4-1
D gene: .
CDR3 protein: CASSQEARAVQYF
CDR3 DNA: TGCGCCAGCAGCCAAGAGGCGAGAGCGGTGCAGTACTTC

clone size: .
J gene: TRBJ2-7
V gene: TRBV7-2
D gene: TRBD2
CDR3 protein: CASSPLEPGLGAYEQYF
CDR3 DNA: TGTGCCAGCAGCCCGTTAGAACCGGGACTAGGGGCCTACGAGCAGTACTTC

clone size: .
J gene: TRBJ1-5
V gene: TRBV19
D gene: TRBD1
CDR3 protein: CASAGTAHSNQPQHF
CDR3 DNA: TGTGCCAGTGCCGGGACAGCCCATAGCAATCAGCCCCAGCATTTT

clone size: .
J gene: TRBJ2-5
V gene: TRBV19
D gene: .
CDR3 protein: CASSRTRESAETQYF
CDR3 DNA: TGTGCCAGTAGTAGGACCCGGGAGTCTGCGGAGACCCAGTACTTC

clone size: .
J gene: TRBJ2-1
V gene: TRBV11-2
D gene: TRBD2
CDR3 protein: CASSLRPGLFLNEQFF
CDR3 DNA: TGTGCCAGCAGCTTACGACCGGGACTATTTCTTAATGAGCAGTTCTTC

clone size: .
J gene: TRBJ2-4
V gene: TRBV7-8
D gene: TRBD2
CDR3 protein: CASSLLSLAGDPRAKNIQYF
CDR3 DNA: TGTGCCAGCAGCTTATTAAGCCTAGCGGGGGACCCTCGGGCCAAAAACATTCAGTACTTC

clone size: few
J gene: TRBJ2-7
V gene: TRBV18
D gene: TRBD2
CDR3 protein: CASSPELNSGIEQYF
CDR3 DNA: TGTGCCAGCTCACCAGAACTCAATAGCGGGATAGAGCAGTACTTC

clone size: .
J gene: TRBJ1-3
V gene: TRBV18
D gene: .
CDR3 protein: CASSPPATRDTIYF
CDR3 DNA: TGTGCCAGCTCACCACCGGCGACCCGGGACACCATATATTTT

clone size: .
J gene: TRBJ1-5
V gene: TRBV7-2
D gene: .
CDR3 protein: CASSLTVNQPQHF
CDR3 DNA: TGTGCCAGCAGCTTGACAGTAAATCAACCCCAGCATTTT

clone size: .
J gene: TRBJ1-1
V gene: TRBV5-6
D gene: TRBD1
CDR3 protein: CASSLRDRRNTEAFF
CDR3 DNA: TGTGCCAGCAGCTTACGGGACAGACGAAACACTGAAGCTTTCTTT

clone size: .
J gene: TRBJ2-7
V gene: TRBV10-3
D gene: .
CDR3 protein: CAISSLNSEQYF
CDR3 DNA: TGTGCCATCAGCTCCCTGAATTCGGAGCAGTACTTC

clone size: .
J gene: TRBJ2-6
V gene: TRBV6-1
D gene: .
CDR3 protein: CASSAPITGTYSSGANVLTF
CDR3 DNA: TGTGCCAGCAGTGCCCCAATTACAGGGACCTATTCCTCTGGGGCCAACGTCCTGACTTTC

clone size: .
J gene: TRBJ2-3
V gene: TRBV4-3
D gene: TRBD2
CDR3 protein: CASSQDHGGGADTQYF
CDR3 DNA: TGCGCCAGCAGCCAAGATCACGGTGGGGGGGCAGATACGCAGTATTTT

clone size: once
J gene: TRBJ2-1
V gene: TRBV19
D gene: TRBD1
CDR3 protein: CASLQTGTGGINEQFF
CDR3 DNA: TGTGCCAGTCTCCAGACCGGGACAGGGGGCATCAATGAGCAGTTCTTC

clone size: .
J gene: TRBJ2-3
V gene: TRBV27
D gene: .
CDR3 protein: CASSPYGGGEPSTDTQYF
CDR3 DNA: TGTGCCAGCAGTCCCTATGGGGGAGGAGAGCCCAGCACAGATACGCAGTATTTT

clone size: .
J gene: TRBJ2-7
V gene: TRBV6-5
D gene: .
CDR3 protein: CASFALGGQEQYF
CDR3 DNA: TGTGCCAGCTTTGCCCTTGGGGGGCAAGAGCAGTACTTC

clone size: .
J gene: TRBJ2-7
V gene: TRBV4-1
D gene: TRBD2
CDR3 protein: CASSRSTSGSYEQYF
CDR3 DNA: TGCGCCAGCAGCCGGAGTACTAGCGGGAGCTACGAGCAGTACTTC

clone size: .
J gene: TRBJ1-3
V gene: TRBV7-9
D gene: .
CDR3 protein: CASSLIGGRWDSGNTIYF
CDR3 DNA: TGTGCCAGCAGCTTAATAGGGGGTCGGTGGGACTCTGGAAACACCATATATTTT

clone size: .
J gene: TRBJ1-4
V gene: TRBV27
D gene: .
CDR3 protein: CASSPRQNNEKLFF
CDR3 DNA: TGTGCCAGCAGTCCCCGACAGAATAATGAAAAACTGTTTTTT

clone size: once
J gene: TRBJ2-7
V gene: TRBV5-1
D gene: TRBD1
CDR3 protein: CASSWGQKAYEQYF
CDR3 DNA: TGCGCCAGCAGCTGGGGACAGAAAGCCTACGAGCAGTACTTC

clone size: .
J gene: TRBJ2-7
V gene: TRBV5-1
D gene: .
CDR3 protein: CASSLASEQYF
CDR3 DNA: TGCGCCAGCAGCTTGGCCTCCGAGCAGTACTTC

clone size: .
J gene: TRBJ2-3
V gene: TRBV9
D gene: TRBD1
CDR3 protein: CASSVTGGDDTQYF
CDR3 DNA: TGTGCCAGCAGCGTGACAGGGGGCGACGATACGCAGTATTTT

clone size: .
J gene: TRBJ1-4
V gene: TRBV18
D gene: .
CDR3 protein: CASSLAGGSDEKLFF
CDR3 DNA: TGTGCCAGCTCTCTCGCCGGAGGGAGTGATGAAAAACTGTTTTTT

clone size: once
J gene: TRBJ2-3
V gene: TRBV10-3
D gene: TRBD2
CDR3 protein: CAISAGLAGVTDTQYF
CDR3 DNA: TGTGCCATCAGTGCCGGTCTAGCGGGGGTCACAGATACGCAGTATTTT

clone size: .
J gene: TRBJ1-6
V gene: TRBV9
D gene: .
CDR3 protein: CASSADSGNSPLHF
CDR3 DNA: TGTGCCAGCAGCGCGGACAGCGGAAATTCACCCCTCCACTTT

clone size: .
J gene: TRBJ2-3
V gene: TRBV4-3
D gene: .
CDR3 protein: CASSQDRGRTDTQYF
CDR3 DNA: TGCGCCAGCAGCCAAGATCGCGGCAGAACAGATACGCAGTATTTT

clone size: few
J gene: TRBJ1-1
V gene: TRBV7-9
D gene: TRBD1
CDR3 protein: CASSLQGARAAEAFF
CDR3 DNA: TGTGCCAGCAGCCTACAGGGGGCAAGGGCGGCTGAAGCTTTCTTT

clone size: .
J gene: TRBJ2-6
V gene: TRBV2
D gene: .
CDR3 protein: CASSEFQSSGANVLTF
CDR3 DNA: TGTGCCAGCAGTGAATTTCAGAGCTCTGGGGCCAACGTCCTGACTTTC

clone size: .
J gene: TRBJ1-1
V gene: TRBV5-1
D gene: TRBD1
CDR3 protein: CASSLMGQLNEAFF
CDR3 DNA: TGCGCCAGCAGCTTAATGGGACAGCTCAACGAGGCTTTCTTT

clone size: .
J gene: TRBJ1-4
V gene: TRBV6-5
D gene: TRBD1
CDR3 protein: CASSYSGTGSGEKLFF
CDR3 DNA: TGTGCCAGCAGTTACTCGGGGACAGGGTCGGGTGAAAAACTGTTTTTT

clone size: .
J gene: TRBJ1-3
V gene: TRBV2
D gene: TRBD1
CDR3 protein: CASRVDRVGGNTIYF
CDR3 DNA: TGTGCCAGCAGAGTGGACAGGGTGGGCGGAAACACCATATATTTT

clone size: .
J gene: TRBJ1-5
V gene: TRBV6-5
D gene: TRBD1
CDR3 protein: CASSPQGLRNQPQHF
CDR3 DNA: TGTGCCAGCAGTCCACAGGGGCTAAGGAATCAGCCCCAGCATTTT

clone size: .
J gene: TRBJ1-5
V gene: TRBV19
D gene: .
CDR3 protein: CASSANPGTDSNQPQHF
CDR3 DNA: TGTGCCAGTAGTGCAAACCCCGGGACGGATAGCAATCAGCCCCAGCATTTT

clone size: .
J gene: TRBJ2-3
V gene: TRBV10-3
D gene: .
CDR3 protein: CAIKSGGDTDTQYF
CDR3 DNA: TGTGCCATCAAGAGCGGCGGGGACACAGATACGCAGTATTTT